These 28 T cell receptor beta chains were sequenced from one sample in a study of Tregs in tolerant kidney transplant recipients. Measured with immunoSEQ multiplex PCR; TCRdb has only the in-frame clones, and not every one. This sample yields fewer than 80,000 clones, of which 95% to 98% are seen a single time; roughly 0.59% belongs to the top ten. This material consisted of CD4+ T cells from blood, taken before the transplant. The source is a human donor who received a combined kidney and bone marrow transplant.

This chain joins TRBV10-3 and TRBJ2-2; 7 positions match TRBD1. Trimming removed 7 bases from V and 2 bases from J; junction bases left unmatched: 4. This CDR3 contains 14 residues. In germline, CDR1 is ENHRY, CDR2 SYGVKD. The CDR3 DNA reads TGTGCCATCACTGACAGGGATAACACCGGGGAGCTGTTTTTT. This translates into CAITDRDNTGELFF.

V is TRBV29-1 and J is TRBJ2-7; a weak D match, TRBD2 (6 bases). V lost 4 bases and J 2 bases, leaving 12 bases between the germline ends. CDR3 length equals 13 residues. Germline V gene sequence: CDR1 SQVTM, CDR2 ANQGSEA. The CDR3 sequence is CSVGFQRAYEQYF. In DNA form, the CDR3 reads TGCAGCGTTGGGTTCCAGCGGGCCTACGAGCAGTACTTC.

This chain connects TRBV18 to TRBJ2-1; a weak D match, TRBD1 (6 bases). The germline CDR1 and CDR2 sequences are KGHSH and LQKENI. This CDR3 region has 17 residues. Trimming took 5 bases from V and 4 from J, leaving 21 bases between them. Here the CDR3 reads CASSFRQGQTTYNEQFF. The CDR3 DNA sequence: TGTGCCAGCTCATTTAGGCAAGGACAGACAACTTACAATGAGCAGTTCTTC.

This rearrangement joins TRBV6-6 to TRBJ2-2; possibly TRBD1 for D (6 bases). The CDR3 loop spans 16 amino acids. CDR1 and CDR2 (germline): MNHNY, SVGAGI (reference sequence). The germline V and J ends were trimmed by 6 bases and 4 bases, with 18 bases remaining between them. The CDR3 sequence is CASRARGGSGTGELFF. The CDR3 DNA sequence: TGTGCCAGCAGGGCTCGTGGGGGCTCGGGCACCGGGGAGCTGTTTTTT.

Only a few counts were recorded for this clone. The V and J genes are TRBV18 and TRBJ1-1; TRBD1 agrees at 7 bases. The CDR3 covers 14 residues. Trimming removed 1 base from V and 4 bases from J; junction bases left unmatched: 3. Germline V gene lookup returns CDR1 KGHSH and CDR2 LQKENI. The CDR3 DNA is TGTGCCAGCTCACCACTTCCAGGGGGCACTGAAGCTTTCTTT. Its translation: CASSPLPGGTEAFF.

The chain couples TRBV18 to TRBJ2-1, with 9 bases identical to TRBD2. CDR1 and CDR2 from the germline V gene are KGHSH and LQKENI. The CDR3 has 15 amino acids. J lost 2 bases, V lost 5 bases, and 4 bases had no gene match. CDR3 protein: CASSSTSGAYNEQFF. The CDR3 DNA is TGTGCCAGCTCATCGACTAGCGGAGCCTACAATGAGCAGTTCTTC.

The V and J genes are TRBV29-1 and TRBJ2-7; possibly TRBD1 for D (6 bases). This CDR3 comprises 13 residues. The germline V gene encodes CDR1 SQVTM and CDR2 ANQGSEA. Trimming shortened V by 5 bases and J by 3 bases, and 14 bases separated the two germline ends. CDR3 bases: TGCAGCGTTAACGGACAGAGAAACTACGAGCAGTACTTC. Its protein is CSVNGQRNYEQYF.

The rearrangement links TRBV5-3 to TRBJ2-5; TRBD2 is a possible D gene (7 bases). TRBV5-3 is an ORF, and what it does is uncertain. This CDR3 has 14 residues. V was pared by 6 bases and J by 5 bases, with 17 bases between. CDR3 protein: CARKGGAGLETQYF. In DNA form, the CDR3 reads TGTGCCAGAAAGGGGGGGGCGGGATTGGAGACCCAGTACTTC.

The chain joins TRBV6-1 to TRBJ2-7; possibly TRBD2 for D (6 bases). CDR1 is MNHNS, CDR2 SASEGT, per germline. The CDR3 extends over 15 amino acids. Trimming stripped 0 bases from V and 4 bases from J, with 13 bases between. The CDR3 DNA follows: TGTGCCAGCAGTGAAGCCCCCCCAGGGAGGTACGAGCAGTACTTC. Protein product: CASSEAPPGRYEQYF.

This chain uses TRBV7-7 with TRBJ2-2, with 8 bases that match TRBD2. This CDR3 contains 15 residues. CDR1 is SSHAT, CDR2 FNYEAQ, per germline (reference sequence). The V gene end was trimmed by 4 bases and the J gene end by 6 bases; junction bases not matched to a gene: 7. Here the CDR3 reads CASSWGLVGPGELFF. CDR3 bases: TGTGCCAGCAGCTGGGGACTAGTCGGTCCCGGGGAGCTGTTTTTT. The variable domain in full, completed from reference TRBV7-7 and TRBJ2-2, reads GAGVSQSPRYKVTKRGQDVTLRCDPISSHATLYWYQQALGQGPEFLTYFNYEAQPDKSGLPSDRFSAERPEGSISTLTIQRTEQRDSAMYRCASSWGLVGPGELFFGEGSRLTVL.

This rearrangement joins TRBV30 to TRBJ2-7; 11 positions agree with TRBD1. V lost 5 bases, J lost 0 bases, and 0 bases stayed unmatched. CDR1 is GTSNPN and CDR2 is SVGIG in the germline V gene (reference sequence). The CDR3 extends over 13 amino acids. The CDR3 nucleotides read TGTGCCTGGGGACAGGGGGCCTCCTACGAGCAGTACTTC. Its translation: CAWGQGASYEQYF.

V usage is TRBV6-5 and J usage is TRBJ1-1, with TRBD1 as a possible D gene (5 bases). Germline V gene lookup returns CDR1 MNHEY and CDR2 SVGAGI. Trimming removed 3 bases from V and 5 bases from J, with 19 bases in between. The CDR3 runs to 16 residues. The DNA of the CDR3 is TGTGCCAGCAGTTATGTGGCAGGGTTGGGAAAAACTGAAGCTTTCTTT. The encoded protein is CASSYVAGLGKTEAFF.

This clone was picked up one time. The chain joins TRBV6-1 to TRBJ1-2; the match to TRBD1 covers 10 bases. V gave up 0 bases and J gave up 4 bases; unmatched junction bases: 5. CDR3 size: 16 residues. Per the germline V gene, CDR1 is MNHNS and CDR2 is SASEGT. In DNA, the CDR3 is TGTGCCAGCAGTGAAGCGGGACAGGGGTTGGTCTATGGCTACACCTTC. The encoded protein is CASSEAGQGLVYGYTF.

The chain links TRBV7-2 to TRBJ1-5, with a tentative D call TRBD1 (5 bases). V dropped 3 bases and J dropped 7 bases, with 10 bases sitting between them. This CDR3 is built from 13 residues. From germline, CDR1 is SGHTA and CDR2 FQGNSA. The CDR3 nucleotides read TGTGCCAGCAGCTTCGGGGGAAACCAGCCCCAGCATTTT. This translates into CASSFGGNQPQHF.

The CDR3 region has the DNA TGTGCCACCAAAGACGAGGGCCAGCCCCAGCATTTT. This gives the protein CATKDEGQPQHF. The chain has TRBV5-3 and TRBJ1-5, with D unclear. TRBV5-3 is marked as an open reading frame, function uncertain. V lost 9 bases to trimming and J lost 7 bases, with 14 bases between them. This CDR3 comprises 12 residues.

CDR3 loop: CASSYSRSRSYNEQFF. Here the CDR3 DNA reads TGTGCCAGCAGTTATTCTCGTAGCCGCTCCTACAATGAGCAGTTCTTC. The rearrangement joins TRBV6-5 to TRBJ2-1; D not resolved. V lost 3 bases and J lost 0, with 12 bases in between. CDR1 is MNHEY and CDR2 is SVGAGI in the germline V gene. This CDR3 is 16 amino acids long.

This rearrangement joins TRBV4-3 to TRBJ2-7; 8 nucleotides align to TRBD1. The germline CDR1 and CDR2 sequences are LGHNA and YSLEER. J lost 2 bases, V lost 1 base, and 13 bases had no gene match. The CDR3 sequence is 18 residues long. The CDR3 coding sequence is TGCGCCAGCAGCCAAGCCCCATCCGGGACAGGAGTACCCTACGAGCAGTACTTC. It is translated as CASSQAPSGTGVPYEQYF.

The V and J genes are TRBV6-1 and TRBJ2-3; the D gene is possibly TRBD1 (5 bases). Germline V CDR1 and CDR2: MNHNS, SASEGT. The CDR3 sequence is 14 residues long. Trimming cost V 7 bases and J 6 bases, with 17 bases left between them. As DNA, the CDR3 is TGTGCCAGCACCTTCTCCCACCAGGGCGATACGCAGTATTTT. It translates to CASTFSHQGDTQYF.

The count of this clone is one. The chain recombines TRBV28 with TRBJ2-4, with 8 nucleotides matching TRBD1. CDR3 length: 14 residues. The V gene end was trimmed by 6 bases and the J gene end by 6 bases; junction bases not matched to a gene: 7. Germline V gene sequence: CDR1 MDHEN, CDR2 SYDVKM. CDR3 loop: CASRSQGAANIQYF. The CDR3 nucleotides are TGTGCCAGCAGGTCCCAGGGGGCTGCAAACATTCAGTACTTC.

The V gene is TRBV29-1, the J gene TRBJ2-5; 7 positions match TRBD1. In germline, CDR1 is SQVTM, CDR2 ANQGSEA. The CDR3 runs 15 residues. Losses at the gene ends were 6 bases for V and 5 bases for J; bases not matched to a gene: 15. The CDR3 DNA is TGCAGCGTCGCTAAACAGGGGCCCATCCGGGAGACCCAGTACTTC. Its protein is CSVAKQGPIRETQYF.

V gene TRBV11-2 combines with J gene TRBJ1-5, with unresolved D. V lost 4 bases and J 3 bases, leaving 4 bases between the germline ends. The CDR3 runs 12 residues. Germline CDR1 reads SGHAT; CDR2 reads FQNNGV. CDR3 sequence reads: CASSSLNQPQHF. DNA of the CDR3: TGTGCCAGCAGCTCCCTCAATCAGCCCCAGCATTTT.

This chain links TRBV9 with TRBJ1-1; 11 bases are shared with TRBD1. CDR1 is SGDLS and CDR2 is YYNGEE in the germline V gene. This CDR3 comprises 16 residues. V gave up 2 bases and J gave up 7 bases; unmatched junction bases: 10. The CDR3 spells CASSVRGQGAKSEAFF. Written as DNA, the CDR3 is TGTGCCAGCAGCGTCCGTGGACAGGGGGCAAAGAGTGAAGCTTTCTTT.

The chain uses TRBV11-2 and TRBJ1-4; 8 bases are a match to TRBD1. The CDR3 spans 16 residues. CDR1 is SGHAT and CDR2 is FQNNGV in the germline V gene. J gave up 0 bases and V 4 bases, and 4 bases lay outside the gene matches. In DNA, the CDR3 is TGTGCCAGCAGCTCGGGACAGGCCGCAACTAATGAAAAACTGTTTTTT. Protein sequence: CASSSGQAATNEKLFF.

The chain is built from TRBV7-2 and TRBJ1-6, with 7 bases that match TRBD1. The germline CDR1 and CDR2 sequences are SGHTA and FQGNSA. V trimming: 5 bases; J trimming: 9 bases; junction bases outside the gene matches: 7. The CDR3 is 14 residues long. In DNA form, the CDR3 reads TGTGCCAGCAGCCAAAGGGGGCCTAGTTCACCCCTCCACTTT. Residues: CASSQRGPSSPLHF.

V is TRBV4-3 and J is TRBJ2-5, with a tentative D call TRBD2 (6 bases). Trimming removed 3 bases from V and 4 bases from J, with 12 bases in between. Germline V CDR1 and CDR2: LGHNA, YSLEER. The CDR3 length is 14 residues. CDR3 sequence: CASSQEAGRETQYF. As DNA, the CDR3 is TGCGCCAGCAGCCAGGAGGCGGGGAGAGAGACCCAGTACTTC.

The chain employs TRBV15 and TRBJ2-7; 12 nucleotides agree with TRBD2. The germline V gene encodes CDR1 LNHNV and CDR2 YYDKDF (reference sequence). CDR3 length: 15 amino acids. After removal of 4 bases from V and 2 bases from J, the junction contained 3 bases not matched to a gene. CDR3 nucleotides: TGTGCCACCAGCAAACTAGCGGGGGGCCCCTACGAGCAGTACTTC. Amino acid sequence: CATSKLAGGPYEQYF. Full variable domain (rest looked up from reference TRBV15 and TRBJ2-7): DAMVIQNPRYQVTQFGKPVTLSCSQTLNHNVMYWYQQKSSQAPKLLFHYYDKDFNNEADTPDNFQSRRPNTSFCFLDIRSPGLGDTAMYLCATSKLAGGPYEQYFGPGTRLTVT.

J is TRBJ2-5 and V is TRBV18; 9 bases fit TRBD2. The V gene end was trimmed by 1 base and the J gene end by 2 bases; junction bases not matched to a gene: 5. In germline, CDR1 is KGHSH, CDR2 LQKENI. The CDR3 extends over 16 amino acids. CDR3 DNA sequence: TGTGCCAGCTCACCACGGTCTAGCGGGGTTCAAGAGACCCAGTACTTC. Its translation is CASSPRSSGVQETQYF.

The chain employs TRBV9 and TRBJ2-3; 14 positions agree with TRBD2. Germline V CDR1 and CDR2: SGDLS, YYNGEE. After removal of 3 bases from V and 3 bases from J, the junction contained 12 bases not matched to a gene. The CDR3 spans 19 residues. This CDR3 is CASSGTEGLAGGWTDTQYF. The CDR3 DNA reads TGTGCCAGCAGCGGGACGGAAGGACTAGCGGGGGGTTGGACAGATACGCAGTATTTT.